The 4 T cell receptor beta chains in this list originate from one sample, sequenced in a study of kidney transplant recipient with SARS-CoV-2 infection. MiXCR was run by TCRdb on the reads, yielding one entry per CDR3 protein. This table holds under 300,000 distinct CDR3 sequences, under 30% found once. This specimen was a blood sample, taken at baseline and on day 111 from a kidney transplant recipient. The receptors stem from a male patient in his thirties who had COVID-19 and was a kidney transplant recipient. Some of these T cells may belong to the graft donor.

This clonotype was counted a single time. With a much larger clone just one base away, this may be a read error. The chain uses TRBV16 and TRBJ1-2; D remains unclear. The CDR3 extends over 17 amino acids. Germline V gene lookup returns CDR1 KGHSY and CDR2 FQNENV. Between the trimmed V and J ends, which lost 8 bases and 4 bases, there was a span of 26 bases. CDR3 sequence reads: CASGNCRVVRKTYGYTF. CDR3 DNA: TGTGCCAGCGGCAACTGCCGGGTCGTTAGAAAGACCTATGGCTACACCTTC.

On this clonotype itself: A read error may explain this, as a much larger clone is one base away. The chain employs TRBV7-2 and TRBJ1-3; D perhaps matches TRBD1 (6 bases). CDR3 length: 15 amino acids. Germline V CDR1 and CDR2: SGHTA, FQGNSA. V was trimmed by 3 bases and J by 1 base, leaving 10 bases between them. The CDR3 is CTSSFPTGSGNTIYF. In DNA, the CDR3 is TGTACCAGCAGCTTCCCTACAGGGTCTGGAAACACCATATATTTT.

This clonotype showed up many times. The CDR3: CASILCVPGKTYGYTF. CDR3 coding DNA: TGTGCCAGCATTTTATGCGTACCAGGAAAGACCTATGGCTACACCTTC. V gene TRBV5-4 combines with J gene TRBJ1-2, with D hard to call. V gave up 6 bases and J gave up 4 bases, with 22 bases separating them. CDR1 is SGHNT, CDR2 YYREEE, per germline (reference sequence). The CDR3 has 16 residues. The full variable domain, in which reference TRBV5-4 and TRBJ1-2 provide the parts outside the CDR3, is ETGVTQSPTHLIKTRGQQVTLRCSSQSGHNTVSWYQQALGQGPQFIFQYYREEENGRGNFPPRFSGLQFPNYSSELNVNALELDDSALYLCASILCVPGKTYGYTFGSGTRLTVV.

This clonotype occurred many times. This chain links TRBV10-2 with TRBJ2-2; unclear D gene. The V and J ends lost 4 bases and 4 bases respectively, with 7 bases between them. Germline V CDR1 and CDR2: WSHSY, SAAADI. This CDR3 is 13 amino acids long. The CDR3 region has the DNA TGCGCCAGCAGTGTGTACGGCACCGGGGAGCTGTTTTTT. Translated, it gives CASSVYGTGELFF.